The 32 T cell receptor beta chains listed next were all sequenced from one sample in a study of cytomegalovirus exposure and HLA in healthy donors. Use of 60 Vbeta and 13 Jbeta primers characterized the PCR. The repertoire was sequenced with immunoSEQ multiplex PCR; TCRdb's copy has only in-frame clones and lacks some. The table includes about 160,000 clones, around 78% detected once. Sequenced input: PBMCs. The receptors shown here come from a woman aged 40 to 50 in good health and CMV-seronegative.

This clone showed up just once. The V call is TRBV30, the J call TRBJ1-3; D remains ambiguous. V was cut by 3 bases and J by 2 bases, with 11 bases left in between. Germline CDR1 and CDR2: GTSNPN and SVGIG (reference sequence). The CDR3 has 14 residues. Here the CDR3 reads CAWRAGGAGNTIYF. The CDR3 nucleotides read TGTGCCTGGAGGGCCGGAGGCGCTGGAAACACCATATATTTT.

This clone was found once. J is TRBJ1-1 and V is TRBV2; tentative D call: TRBD1 (6 bases). CDR3 size: 14 residues. Trimming took off 5 bases at V and 6 bases at J, with 16 bases between the two ends. Germline V lookup: CDR1 SNHLY, CDR2 FYNNEI. The CDR3 reads CASSPQGKNPEAFF. In nucleotides, the CDR3 is TGTGCCAGCAGTCCACAGGGAAAAAACCCTGAAGCTTTCTTT. Based on the CDR3 plus reference TRBV2 and TRBJ1-1, the full variable domain is EPEVTQTPSHQVTQMGQEVILRCVPISNHLYFYWYRQILGQKVEFLVSFYNNEISEKSEIFDDQFSVERPDGSNFTLKIRSTKLEDSAMYFCASSPQGKNPEAFFGQGTRLTVV.

This clone appeared a few times. The CDR3 is CASSLGPAGEAFF. CDR3 coding DNA: TGTGCCAGCAGCTTAGGGCCGGCCGGGGAAGCTTTCTTT. This sequence joins TRBV7-9 and TRBJ1-1; no firm D call. CDR1 and CDR2 (germline): SEHNR, FQNEAQ (reference sequence). V gave up 1 base and J gave up 8 bases, with 11 bases separating them. This CDR3 has 13 residues.

This chain connects TRBV2 to TRBJ1-1, with D perhaps matching TRBD1 (6 bases). Germline V gene data show CDR1 as SNHLY and CDR2 as FYNNEI. The CDR3 sequence is 12 residues long. With 6 bases removed from V and 8 bases from J, the gap between germline ends came to 13 bases. This chain's CDR3 is CASRNSGTEAFF. CDR3 nucleotides: TGTGCCAGCAGGAATTCCGGGACAGAAGCTTTCTTT.

This clone was seen only once. V and J are TRBV6-5 and TRBJ2-7; TRBD1 matches at 9 bases. CDR1 MNHEY and CDR2 SVGAGI come from the germline V gene. The CDR3 has 15 amino acids. The J segment lost 2 bases and the V segment lost 0 bases, leaving 2 bases of the junction unmatched. The CDR3 here is CASSYSDRGPYEQYF. The CDR3 nucleotides read TGTGCCAGCAGTTACTCGGACAGGGGCCCCTACGAGCAGTACTTC.

The rearrangement links TRBV30 to TRBJ1-2; possible D gene TRBD1, 6 bases. This CDR3 comprises 10 residues. Germline CDR1 reads GTSNPN; CDR2 reads SVGIG (reference sequence). V was clipped by 5 bases and J by 12 bases, with 13 bases between them. The CDR3: CAWYRAKHTF. The CDR3 region has the DNA TGTGCCTGGTACAGGGCAAAACACACCTTC.

This clone appeared once. V is TRBV29-1 and J is TRBJ2-2; D possibly corresponds to TRBD2 (5 bases). V lost 5 bases to trimming and J lost 5 bases, with 12 bases between them. Germline CDR1 and CDR2: SQVTM and ANQGSEA. The CDR3 sequence is 13 residues long. The CDR3 loop is CSVTGVGTGELFF. The CDR3 region has the DNA TGCAGCGTTACCGGGGTTGGAACCGGGGAGCTGTTTTTT.

The chain has TRBV6-1 and TRBJ2-3; 7 bases are a match to TRBD2. With 7 bases clipped from V and 5 bases from J, the junction kept 9 bases outside the gene matches. The CDR3 is 14 residues long. CDR1 is MNHNS, CDR2 SASEGT, per germline. The DNA for the CDR3 is TGTGCCAGCACAATGGCGGGAGAGATAGATACGCAGTATTTT. Translating it yields CASTMAGEIDTQYF.

The V gene is TRBV5-1, the J gene TRBJ2-7, with 11 bases aligning to TRBD2. The CDR3 spans 16 residues. Germline CDR1 is SGHRS and CDR2 is YFSETQ. The V segment lost 0 bases and the J segment 6 bases; nucleotides outside the gene matches: 8. The CDR3 DNA reads TGCGCCAGCAGCTTGGGGACCGGGACTAGCGGTTCCGAGCAGTACTTC. Translated, it gives CASSLGTGTSGSEQYF. Using reference TRBV5-1 and TRBJ2-7 for the parts outside the CDR3, the full variable domain is KAGVTQTPRYLIKTRGQQVTLSCSPISGHRSVSWYQQTPGQGLQFLFEYFSETQRNKGNFPGRFSGRQFSNSRSEMNVSTLELGDSALYLCASSLGTGTSGSEQYFGPGTRLTVT.

V and J are TRBV5-1 and TRBJ2-4; 11 bases are shared with TRBD2. Trimming removed 4 bases from V and 6 bases from J; junction bases left unmatched: 0. The germline gives CDR1 SGHRS, CDR2 YFSETQ. This CDR3 region has 13 residues. This CDR3 reads CASSGTSGNIQYF. The CDR3 DNA is TGCGCCAGCAGCGGGACTAGCGGAAACATTCAGTACTTC. Looking up the rest from reference TRBV5-1 and TRBJ2-4 gives the full variable domain: KAGVTQTPRYLIKTRGQQVTLSCSPISGHRSVSWYQQTPGQGLQFLFEYFSETQRNKGNFPGRFSGRQFSNSRSEMNVSTLELGDSALYLCASSGTSGNIQYFGAGTRLSVL.

The chain combines TRBV30 with TRBJ2-7, with TRBD2 matching over 12 bases. The V gene's germline CDR1 is GTSNPN and CDR2 SVGIG (reference sequence). The J segment lost 6 bases and the V segment lost 4 bases, leaving 1 base of the junction unmatched. The CDR3 loop spans 12 amino acids. The CDR3 loop is CAWTSGRAEQYF. The CDR3, as DNA: TGTGCCTGGACTAGCGGGAGGGCCGAGCAGTACTTC.

The V gene is TRBV7-2, the J gene TRBJ2-1, with 8 positions matching TRBD2. The germline V gene encodes CDR1 SGHTA and CDR2 FQGNSA. The CDR3 is 17 amino acids. Trimming at V came to 6 bases and at J to 6 bases, leaving 16 bases not matched to a gene. The CDR3 reads CASSLGVGTRGTNEQFF. In DNA form, the CDR3 reads TGTGCCAGCAGTCTGGGGGTAGGGACTAGGGGGACCAATGAGCAGTTCTTC.

This chain joins TRBV7-3 and TRBJ1-1, with TRBD1 matching 8 bases. Germline assignment: CDR1 SGHTA and CDR2 FQGTGA. V lost 5 bases, J lost 2 bases, and 4 bases stayed unmatched. This CDR3 comprises 14 residues. CDR3 region: CASSPQGGNTEAFF. For the CDR3, the DNA is TGTGCCAGCAGCCCACAGGGGGGAAACACTGAAGCTTTCTTT.

A note on this clone: This CDR3 is also generated by other DNA sequences in the sample. This sequence joins TRBV5-4 and TRBJ2-5; 8 positions match TRBD1. The V and J ends lost 4 bases and 5 bases, in that order; junction bases with no gene match: 1. The CDR3 length is 12 residues. From germline, CDR1 is SGHNT and CDR2 YYREEE (reference sequence). The CDR3 region has the DNA TGTGCCAGCAGCCGGGACAGGGAGACCCAGTACTTC. This encodes CASSRDRETQYF.

The rearrangement uses TRBV7-9 and TRBJ1-1; 8 nucleotides line up with TRBD1. The germline V gene encodes CDR1 SEHNR and CDR2 FQNEAQ (reference sequence). This CDR3 spans 15 amino acids. The V gene end was trimmed by 5 bases and the J gene end by 2 bases; junction bases not matched to a gene: 7. CDR3 in amino acids: CASSHRDRSNTEAFF. The CDR3 DNA reads as TGTGCCAGCAGCCATCGGGACAGGTCTAACACTGAAGCTTTCTTT. The whole variable domain, remainder taken from reference TRBV7-9 and TRBJ1-1, is DTGVSQNPRHKITKRGQNVTFRCDPISEHNRLYWYRQTLGQGPEFLTYFQNEAQLEKSRLLSDRFSAERPKGSFSTLEIQRTEQGDSAMYLCASSHRDRSNTEAFFGQGTRLTVV.

CDR3: CASSLDGGANQPQHF. The CDR3 bases are TGTGCCAGCAGCTTAGACGGGGGGGCTAATCAGCCCCAGCATTTT. This chain connects TRBV7-3 to TRBJ1-5; D may be TRBD1 (6 bases). The CDR3 extends over 15 amino acids. Trimming removed 2 bases from V and 4 bases from J, with 12 bases in between. Germline CDR1 reads SGHTA; CDR2 reads FQGTGA.

The CDR3 reads CASSPGTGSLSYNEQFF. The CDR3 nucleotides read TGTGCCAGCAGCCCCGGGACAGGATCCTTATCCTACAATGAGCAGTTCTTC. The V gene is TRBV5-6, the J gene TRBJ2-1, with 8 bases matching TRBD1. This CDR3 contains 17 residues. The V gene end was trimmed by 4 bases and the J gene end by 1 base; junction bases not matched to a gene: 10. From germline, CDR1 is SGHDT and CDR2 YYEEEE.

This chain uses TRBV5-4 with TRBJ2-3; 15 nucleotides agree with TRBD2. The CDR3 runs to 17 residues. V gave up 4 bases and J gave up 0 bases; unmatched junction bases: 3. The germline CDR1 and CDR2 sequences are SGHNT and YYREEE (reference sequence). CDR3 sequence reads: CASSRTSGRVSTDTQYF. The CDR3 DNA reads TGTGCCAGCAGCCGGACTAGCGGGAGGGTTAGCACAGATACGCAGTATTTT. Full variable domain (rest looked up from reference TRBV5-4 and TRBJ2-3): ETGVTQSPTHLIKTRGQQVTLRCSSQSGHNTVSWYQQALGQGPQFIFQYYREEENGRGNFPPRFSGLQFPNYSSELNVNALELDDSALYLCASSRTSGRVSTDTQYFGPGTRLTVL.

This clone was seen only a few times. The V and J genes are TRBV2 and TRBJ1-2; D unclear. The V and J ends lost 7 bases and 2 bases respectively, with 14 bases between them. Germline-derived CDR1 and CDR2 are SNHLY and FYNNEI. CDR3 length: 14 residues. The CDR3 bases are TGTGCCAGCATCCCAGACTCCGCCAACTATGGCTACACCTTC. It specifies CASIPDSANYGYTF. The whole variable domain, remainder taken from reference TRBV2 and TRBJ1-2, is EPEVTQTPSHQVTQMGQEVILRCVPISNHLYFYWYRQILGQKVEFLVSFYNNEISEKSEIFDDQFSVERPDGSNFTLKIRSTKLEDSAMYFCASIPDSANYGYTFGSGTRLTVV.

The V call is TRBV27, the J call TRBJ2-3; D gene unclear. V dropped 4 bases and J dropped 0 bases, with 8 bases sitting between them. The germline CDR1 and CDR2 sequences are MNHEY and SMNVEV (reference sequence). CDR3 length equals 14 residues. The CDR3 sequence is CASSSPTSTDTQYF. The CDR3, as DNA: TGTGCCAGCAGTTCCCCAACTAGCACAGATACGCAGTATTTT.

The chain recombines TRBV5-4 with TRBJ2-5; TRBD2 matches at 9 bases. This CDR3 has 16 residues. Germline CDR1 and CDR2: SGHNT and YYREEE (reference sequence). V lost 0 bases and J lost 0; bases outside the gene matches: 3. CDR3 residues: CASSLGLADYQETQYF. Written as DNA, the CDR3 is TGTGCCAGCAGCTTGGGACTAGCGGACTACCAAGAGACCCAGTACTTC.

The V and J genes are TRBV5-1 and TRBJ1-1, with D maybe TRBD1 (6 bases). V was clipped by 7 bases and J by 4 bases, with 14 bases between them. This CDR3 is 13 amino acids long. Germline V gives CDR1 SGHRS, CDR2 YFSETQ. CDR3 region: CASGGLLGTEAFF. CDR3 nucleotides: TGCGCCAGCGGGGGCCTCTTGGGCACTGAAGCTTTCTTT. Full variable domain (outside the CDR3, taken from reference TRBV5-1 and TRBJ1-1): KAGVTQTPRYLIKTRGQQVTLSCSPISGHRSVSWYQQTPGQGLQFLFEYFSETQRNKGNFPGRFSGRQFSNSRSEMNVSTLELGDSALYLCASGGLLGTEAFFGQGTRLTVV.

This chain joins TRBV15 and TRBJ1-2; 8 bases line up with TRBD1. The CDR3 extends over 15 amino acids. Germline CDR1 and CDR2: LNHNV and YYDKDF (reference sequence). With 5 bases clipped from V and 3 bases from J, the junction kept 8 bases outside the gene matches. CDR3 sequence reads: CATSAQGAPDYGYTF. CDR3 coding DNA: TGTGCCACCAGCGCCCAGGGGGCGCCGGACTATGGCTACACCTTC.

The chain has TRBV19 and TRBJ2-1; 12 bases are a match to TRBD2. Unmatched junction bases numbered 11, after V lost 7 bases and J lost 7 bases. The CDR3 extends over 16 amino acids. Germline CDR1 LNHDA, CDR2 SQIVND (reference sequence). The CDR3 region is CASIDLAGGPVNEQFF. For the CDR3, the DNA is TGTGCCAGTATAGACCTAGCGGGAGGGCCTGTGAATGAGCAGTTCTTC. The full variable domain, completed using reference TRBV19 and TRBJ2-1, is DGGITQSPKYLFRKEGQNVTLSCEQNLNHDAMYWYRQDPGQGLRLIYYSQIVNDFQKGDIAEGYSVSREKKESFPLTVTSAQKNPTAFYLCASIDLAGGPVNEQFFGPGTRLTVL.

The DNA of the CDR3 is TGTGCCAGCAGCTTAGGGGGGGCAGATACGCAGTATTTT. This gives the protein CASSLGGADTQYF. J is TRBJ2-3 and V is TRBV5-6; D may be TRBD2 (7 bases). The length of the CDR3 is 13 residues. Trimming took off 2 bases at V and 4 bases at J, with 8 bases between the two ends. Per germline, CDR1 SGHDT and CDR2 YYEEEE.

This clone came up a few times. J is TRBJ1-1 and V is TRBV6-1; TRBD1 matches at 8 bases. There are 15 residues in the CDR3. Germline CDR1 and CDR2: MNHNS and SASEGT. With 4 bases clipped from V and 2 bases from J, the junction kept 6 bases outside the gene matches. The CDR3 DNA sequence: TGTGCCAGCAGTGCGGACAGGGTGGGAAACACTGAAGCTTTCTTT. Translation gives CASSADRVGNTEAFF.

This chain links TRBV5-8 with TRBJ1-1, with TRBD1 matching 8 bases. There are 16 residues in the CDR3. Germline values: CDR1 SGHTS, CDR2 YDEGEE. Trimming removed 4 bases from V and 3 bases from J; junction bases left unmatched: 11. The CDR3 is CASSPRTGRVDTEAFF. CDR3 DNA: TGTGCCAGCAGCCCGCGGACAGGGCGAGTGGACACTGAAGCTTTCTTT.

This chain links TRBV6-1 with TRBJ1-5; D perhaps matches TRBD1 (5 bases). V lost 8 bases and J 1 base, leaving 9 bases between the germline ends. This CDR3 has 13 amino acids. The germline V gene encodes CDR1 MNHNS and CDR2 SASEGT. CDR3 bases: TGTGCCAGCTCGGGGGAGAGCAATCAGCCCCAGCATTTT. It specifies CASSGESNQPQHF.

The chain couples TRBV5-1 to TRBJ1-3; 7 bases line up with TRBD1. Per germline, CDR1 SGHRS and CDR2 YFSETQ. The CDR3 has 15 residues. Trimming cost V 1 base and J 4 bases; bases outside gene matches: 5. Here the CDR3 DNA reads TGCGCCAGCAGCTTGACAGGGGTCACAGGAAACACCATATATTTT. It encodes CASSLTGVTGNTIYF. Full variable domain (remainder filled in from reference TRBV5-1 and TRBJ1-3): KAGVTQTPRYLIKTRGQQVTLSCSPISGHRSVSWYQQTPGQGLQFLFEYFSETQRNKGNFPGRFSGRQFSNSRSEMNVSTLELGDSALYLCASSLTGVTGNTIYFGEGSWLTVV.

This clone occurred once. The gene calls are TRBV10-3 and TRBJ1-2; perhaps TRBD1 as D (5 bases). CDR3 length: 14 amino acids. The germline gives CDR1 ENHRY, CDR2 SYGVKD. Between the trimmed V and J ends, which lost 2 bases and 4 bases, there was a span of 11 bases. This CDR3 is CAISEPTGLYGYTF. In nucleotides, the CDR3 is TGTGCCATCAGTGAGCCTACAGGTCTCTATGGCTACACCTTC.

This chain uses TRBV18 with TRBJ1-6, with no clear D. There are 13 residues in the CDR3. Germline assignment: CDR1 KGHSH and CDR2 LQKENI. The V end lost 6 bases, the J end lost 10 bases, and 13 bases lay between the germline ends. CDR3 nucleotides: TGTGCCAGCTCTCCGGGAGGGTCGTCACCCCTCCACTTT. It yields the protein CASSPGGSSPLHF.

The V call is TRBV11-2, the J call TRBJ1-1, with 8 bases lining up with TRBD1. The germline V gene encodes CDR1 SGHAT and CDR2 FQNNGV. The V and J ends lost 2 bases and 0 bases, in that order; junction bases with no gene match: 14. This CDR3 is built from 19 residues. The CDR3 loop reads CASSLHSLRQGSMNTEAFF. Written as DNA, the CDR3 is TGTGCCAGCAGCTTACACAGCCTTCGACAGGGGTCGATGAACACTGAAGCTTTCTTT. Supplemented by reference TRBV11-2 and TRBJ1-1, the full variable domain reads EAGVAQSPRYKIIEKRQSVAFWCNPISGHATLYWYQQILGQGPKLLIQFQNNGVVDDSQLPKDRFSAERLKGVDSTLKIQPAKLEDSAVYLCASSLHSLRQGSMNTEAFFGQGTRLTVV.